This T cell receptor (beta chain) appears in the sequencing data of a study of T-cell memory formation after mild COVID-19. Across the study: Among the donors, TCR clusters were largely specific to each donor.

Whole-study results and caveats: Clones that contracted from day 15 to 85 had balanced CD4/CD8; later expanders were CD4+ biased.

TCRdb passed the 5' RACE reads through MiXCR, listing each CDR3 protein once. The table has approximately 350,000 distinct CDR3 sequences, under 15% seen once; the top ten hold less than 25%. In germline, CDR1 is GTSNPN, CDR2 SVGIG (reference sequence). The CDR3 extends over 12 amino acids. V lost 8 bases and J lost 8, with 18 bases in between. A remark on this clonotype: Its matching antigen is unknown.

The J gene is TRBJ1-2, the V gene TRBV30; a possible D gene is TRBD1 (5 bases). Sample: PBMCs or a T cell subset sorted from them (not recorded which). This clonotype was obtained from a man between 18 and 29 years old who had mild COVID-19 (a few samples of this study predate the infection). Cell type and time point are not known. CDR3 nucleotides: TGTGCCCAGGGCCAGCTGGGGAGCGGCTACACCTTC. Protein product: CAQGQLGSGYTF.